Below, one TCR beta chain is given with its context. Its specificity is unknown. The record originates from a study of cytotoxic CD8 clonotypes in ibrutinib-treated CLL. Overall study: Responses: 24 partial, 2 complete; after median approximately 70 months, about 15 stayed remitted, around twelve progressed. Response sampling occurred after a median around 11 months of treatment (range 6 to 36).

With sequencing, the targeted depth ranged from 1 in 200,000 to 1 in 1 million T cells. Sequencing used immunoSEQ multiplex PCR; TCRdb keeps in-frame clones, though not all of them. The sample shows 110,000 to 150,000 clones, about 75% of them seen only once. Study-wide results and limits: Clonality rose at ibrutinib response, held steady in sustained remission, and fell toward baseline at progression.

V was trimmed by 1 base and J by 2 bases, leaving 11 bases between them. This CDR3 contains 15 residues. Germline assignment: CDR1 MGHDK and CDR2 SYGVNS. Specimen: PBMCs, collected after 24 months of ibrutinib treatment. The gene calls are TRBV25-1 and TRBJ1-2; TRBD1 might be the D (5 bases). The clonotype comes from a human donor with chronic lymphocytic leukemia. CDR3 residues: CASSEWGTLNYGYTF. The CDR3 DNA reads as TGTGCCAGCAGTGAATGGGGCACCCTCAACTATGGCTACACCTTC.